This T cell receptor (beta chain) appears in the sequencing data of a study of T cell changes during pregnancy in multiple sclerosis. The CDR3 is 15 residues long. TCRdb's table, derived via immunoSEQ multiplex PCR, lists solely in-frame clones and lacks some. The repertoire holds tens of thousands of clones, with around 94% as singletons. This TCR came from a female donor with multiple sclerosis, enrolled in a pregnancy study. This specimen consisted of CD4+ T cells from peripheral blood mononuclear cells, obtained in the first trimester of pregnancy. The chain employs TRBV21-1 and TRBJ1-6. TRBV21-1 represents a pseudogene. The CDR3 DNA is TGTGCCAGCAGCTCGTCTTCTCGGGAGAATTCACCCCTCCACTTT. This sequence encodes CASSSSSRENSPLHF.